Below, 21 T cell receptor beta chains from the same sample are listed, as sequenced in a study of blood T cell repertoires in COVID-19. Sequencing used immunoSEQ multiplex PCR; TCRdb keeps in-frame clones, though not all of them. The repertoire holds over 150,000 clones, with over 75% as singletons. Sequencing input: peripheral blood. All receptors derive from a man in his 70s with acute or convalescent COVID-19.

This rearrangement joins TRBV6-1 to TRBJ2-1; TRBD1 aligns across 8 bases. This CDR3 has 15 residues. The J segment lost 2 bases and the V segment lost 5 bases, leaving 5 bases of the junction unmatched. Germline CDR1 reads MNHNS; CDR2 reads SASEGT. This CDR3 reads CASSSTRGPYNEQFF. The CDR3 nucleotides are TGTGCCAGCAGTTCCACCAGGGGGCCCTACAATGAGCAGTTCTTC.

V and J are TRBV15 and TRBJ2-7; 10 positions match TRBD1. This CDR3 is built from 14 residues. With V trimmed by 5 bases and J by 8 bases, 9 bases remained unmatched. Germline values: CDR1 LNHNV, CDR2 YYDKDF (reference sequence). In DNA form, the CDR3 reads TGTGCCACCAGCGGATCCGTTGACAGGGGGCAGCAGTACTTC. Encoded protein: CATSGSVDRGQQYF.

CDR3 sequence reads: CASSRNPGTAEARIEKLFF. The CDR3 DNA reads TGCGCCAGCAGCCGCAACCCGGGGACAGCGGAGGCTAGGATTGAAAAACTGTTTTTT. The chain uses TRBV4-1 and TRBJ1-4, with 7 bases matching TRBD1. The germline V gene has CDR1 MGHRA and CDR2 YSYEKL. The CDR3 runs 19 residues. Unmatched junction bases numbered 21, after V lost 4 bases and J lost 7 bases.

This clone was counted only a few times. This sequence joins TRBV11-3 and TRBJ2-7; 8 bases map to TRBD1. This CDR3 has 16 amino acids. Unmatched junction bases numbered 11, after V lost 1 base and J lost 6 bases. Germline V CDR1 and CDR2: SGHNT, YENEEA. The CDR3 sequence: CASSLVQGTGLLEQYF. Here the CDR3 DNA reads TGTGCCAGCAGCTTAGTCCAGGGGACAGGCCTTCTCGAGCAGTACTTC.

The chain employs TRBV4-1 and TRBJ1-3, with D unclear. V was trimmed by 0 bases and J by 1 base, leaving 7 bases between them. The CDR3 runs to 15 residues. Germline-derived CDR1 and CDR2 are MGHRA and YSYEKL. As DNA, the CDR3 is TGCGCCAGCAGCCAAGAACTCCCATCTGGAAACACCATATATTTT. As protein: CASSQELPSGNTIYF.

The chain recombines TRBV19 with TRBJ2-3; 8 bases fit TRBD1. The CDR3 runs to 16 residues. The germline gives CDR1 LNHDA, CDR2 SQIVND (reference sequence). The J segment lost 1 base and the V segment lost 4 bases, leaving 7 bases of the junction unmatched. The CDR3 coding sequence is TGTGCCAGTAGTACCGAGACGGGACAGGGCACAGATACGCAGTATTTT. Residues: CASSTETGQGTDTQYF.

This clone was seen only once. This chain connects TRBV12-3 or TRBV12-4 to TRBJ1-2; TRBD1 is a possible D gene (5 bases). The CDR3 consists of 13 residues. V dropped 2 bases and J dropped 8 bases, with 12 bases sitting between them. CDR3 loop: CASSLPGEGGYTF. In nucleotides, the CDR3 is TGTGCCAGCAGTTTACCGGGGGAGGGCGGCTACACCTTC.

The chain combines TRBV5-1 with TRBJ1-1, with D possibly being TRBD1 (5 bases). Looked up from germline, CDR1 is SGHRS and CDR2 is YFSETQ. Trimming cost V 1 base and J 4 bases, with 20 bases left between them. This CDR3 spans 17 amino acids. CDR3 bases: TGCGCCAGCAGCTTGACCAGAGGGGATGTCGGGGGCACTGAAGCTTTCTTT. Its translation is CASSLTRGDVGGTEAFF. The full variable domain, completed using reference TRBV5-1 and TRBJ1-1, is KAGVTQTPRYLIKTRGQQVTLSCSPISGHRSVSWYQQTPGQGLQFLFEYFSETQRNKGNFPGRFSGRQFSNSRSEMNVSTLELGDSALYLCASSLTRGDVGGTEAFFGQGTRLTVV.

On this clone: The same CDR3 arises from other DNA sequences in this sample as well. CDR3 protein: CASSFGETQYF. CDR3 bases: TGTGCCAGCAGTTTCGGGGAGACCCAGTACTTC. The chain carries TRBV6-2 or TRBV6-3 and TRBJ2-5, with unresolved D. V was clipped by 4 bases and J by 5 bases, with 5 bases between them. CDR1 and CDR2 (germline): MNHEY, SVGEGT. The length of the CDR3 is 11 residues.

The gene calls are TRBV7-2 and TRBJ1-2; D possibly corresponds to TRBD1 (6 bases). The CDR3 consists of 15 residues. The V end lost 4 bases, the J end lost 2 bases, and 14 bases lay between the germline ends. CDR1 and CDR2 (germline): SGHTA, FQGNSA. CDR3 bases: TGTGCCAGCAGCTACCGGGGACAACAAAACTATGGCTACACCTTC. This sequence encodes CASSYRGQQNYGYTF.

The V call is TRBV7-3, the J call TRBJ2-5; no definite D call. V dropped 0 bases and J dropped 5 bases, with 7 bases sitting between them. CDR3 length: 13 residues. Germline values: CDR1 SGHTA, CDR2 FQGTGA. CDR3 loop: CASSLTNRETQYF. The CDR3 bases are TGTGCCAGCAGCTTAACTAATCGGGAGACCCAGTACTTC.

The rearrangement links TRBV4-1 to TRBJ1-1; D may be TRBD1 (5 bases). Germline V gene lookup returns CDR1 MGHRA and CDR2 YSYEKL. The CDR3 is 11 amino acids. The germline V and J ends were trimmed by 4 bases and 10 bases, with 10 bases remaining between them. CDR3 nucleotides: TGCGCCAGCAGCCCCGGACACTCAGCTTTCTTT. It codes for CASSPGHSAFF.

The table lists this clone with a count of one. The chain couples TRBV29-1 to TRBJ2-4; TRBD2 aligns across 8 bases. J was trimmed by 5 bases and V by 7 bases; bases with no gene match: 7. This CDR3 spans 13 amino acids. Per germline, CDR1 SQVTM and CDR2 ANQGSEA. This CDR3 reads CSACELAENIQYF. DNA for the CDR3: TGCAGCGCTTGCGAACTAGCGGAAAACATTCAGTACTTC.

J is TRBJ2-1 and V is TRBV7-3; 10 bases line up with TRBD2. This CDR3 comprises 14 residues. Germline lookup yields CDR1 SGHTA and CDR2 FQGTGA. V trimming: 4 bases; J trimming: 9 bases; junction bases outside the gene matches: 6. Written as DNA, the CDR3 is TGTGCCAGCAGCTCTGGGACTAGCGAGGGTGAGCAGTTCTTC. Protein sequence: CASSSGTSEGEQFF.

This chain connects TRBV2 to TRBJ2-2, with 7 bases matching TRBD1. Germline V lookup: CDR1 SNHLY, CDR2 FYNNEI. V lost 6 bases, J lost 6 bases, and 7 bases stayed unmatched. The CDR3 has 14 amino acids. As DNA, the CDR3 is TGTGCCAGCAGGCCGGGACAGCAAGCCGGGGAGCTGTTTTTT. Translating it yields CASRPGQQAGELFF.

V and J are TRBV19 and TRBJ1-2; D remains ambiguous. Germline lookup yields CDR1 LNHDA and CDR2 SQIVND (reference sequence). V was trimmed by 5 bases and J by 4 bases, leaving 14 bases between them. The CDR3 consists of 14 residues. CDR3 DNA sequence: TGTGCCAGTAGTCCTCGGGTATTGGGCTATGGCTACACCTTC. Residues: CASSPRVLGYGYTF.

J is TRBJ1-1 and V is TRBV19, with D possibly matching TRBD1 (5 bases). Trimming removed 7 bases from V and 0 bases from J, with 12 bases in between. The CDR3 runs 14 residues. Germline V lookup: CDR1 LNHDA, CDR2 SQIVND (reference sequence). CDR3 in DNA: TGTGCCAGTAAAAGGGGTTACTTGAACACTGAAGCTTTCTTT. It encodes CASKRGYLNTEAFF.

V and J are TRBV7-2 and TRBJ1-5; tentative D call: TRBD1 (6 bases). This CDR3 has 15 amino acids. Between the trimmed V and J ends, which lost 3 bases and 0 bases, there was a span of 9 bases. CDR1 is SGHTA, CDR2 FQGNSA, per germline. The CDR3 bases are TGTGCCAGCAGCTTCGGACAGAATAGCAATCAGCCCCAGCATTTT. Its translation: CASSFGQNSNQPQHF.

J is TRBJ2-3 and V is TRBV5-1; 8 bases map to TRBD2. Germline V gives CDR1 SGHRS, CDR2 YFSETQ. The CDR3 runs 17 residues. V was pared by 0 bases and J by 5 bases, with 11 bases of the junction left unmatched. CDR3 residues: CASSLGSSSGSGDTQYF. The CDR3 bases are TGCGCCAGCAGCTTGGGCAGCTCGAGCGGGAGTGGAGATACGCAGTATTTT.

This chain uses TRBV6-2 or TRBV6-3 with TRBJ2-1; D might be TRBD2 (6 bases). V was pared by 0 bases and J by 9 bases, with 12 bases between. Germline V gene data show CDR1 as MNHEY and CDR2 as SVGEGT. The CDR3 length is 14 residues. The CDR3 nucleotides read TGTGCCAGCAGTTACTCGAGACTAGTCGGTGAGCAGTTCTTC. This translates into CASSYSRLVGEQFF.

The chain recombines TRBV5-1 with TRBJ2-3; possible D gene TRBD1, 5 bases. The V gene's germline CDR1 is SGHRS and CDR2 YFSETQ. There are 12 residues in the CDR3. V lost 5 bases to trimming and J lost 4 bases, with 8 bases between them. The CDR3 DNA sequence: TGCGCCAGCAGGGAAGGGGCAGATACGCAGTATTTT. Translating gives CASREGADTQYF.